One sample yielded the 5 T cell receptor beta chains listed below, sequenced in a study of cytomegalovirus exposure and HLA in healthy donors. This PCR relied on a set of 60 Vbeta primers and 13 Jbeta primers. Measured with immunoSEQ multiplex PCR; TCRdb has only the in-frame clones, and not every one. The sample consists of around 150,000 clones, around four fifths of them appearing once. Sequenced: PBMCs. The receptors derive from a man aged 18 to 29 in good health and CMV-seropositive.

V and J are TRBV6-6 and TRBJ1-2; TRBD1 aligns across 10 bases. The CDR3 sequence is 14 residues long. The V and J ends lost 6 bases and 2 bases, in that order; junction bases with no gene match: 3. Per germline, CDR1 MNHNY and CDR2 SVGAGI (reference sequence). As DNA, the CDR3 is TGTGCCAGCAGAACGGGACAGGGGAACTATGGCTACACCTTC. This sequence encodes CASRTGQGNYGYTF.

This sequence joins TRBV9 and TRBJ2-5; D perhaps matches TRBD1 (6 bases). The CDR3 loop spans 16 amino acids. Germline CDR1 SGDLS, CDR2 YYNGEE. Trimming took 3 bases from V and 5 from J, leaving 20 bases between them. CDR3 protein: CASSAPIQGATETQYF. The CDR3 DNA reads TGTGCCAGCAGCGCCCCAATACAGGGAGCAACGGAGACCCAGTACTTC.

The CDR3 bases are TGTGCCAGCAGCTCCGGACAGGGGACTAGTTACGAGCAGTACTTC. This codes for CASSSGQGTSYEQYF. J is TRBJ2-7 and V is TRBV28; D may be TRBD1 (9 bases). Germline CDR1 reads MDHEN; CDR2 reads SYDVKM. Trimming pared 6 bases from V and 4 bases from J, leaving 19 bases between. The CDR3 length is 15 residues.

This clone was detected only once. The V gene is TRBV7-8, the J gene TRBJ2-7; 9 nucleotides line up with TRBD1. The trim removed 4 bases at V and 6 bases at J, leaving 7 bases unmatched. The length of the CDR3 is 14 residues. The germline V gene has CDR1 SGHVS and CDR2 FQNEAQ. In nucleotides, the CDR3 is TGTGCCAGCAGCTCGGGACAGGGTTTCGGCGAGCAGTACTTC. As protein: CASSSGQGFGEQYF.

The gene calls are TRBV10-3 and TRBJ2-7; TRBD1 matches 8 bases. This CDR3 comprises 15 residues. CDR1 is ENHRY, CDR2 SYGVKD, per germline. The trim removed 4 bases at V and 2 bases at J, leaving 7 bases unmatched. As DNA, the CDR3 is TGTGCCATCAGTGCCCAGGGGGCGGGTGCCTACGAGCAGTACTTC. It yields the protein CAISAQGAGAYEQYF.